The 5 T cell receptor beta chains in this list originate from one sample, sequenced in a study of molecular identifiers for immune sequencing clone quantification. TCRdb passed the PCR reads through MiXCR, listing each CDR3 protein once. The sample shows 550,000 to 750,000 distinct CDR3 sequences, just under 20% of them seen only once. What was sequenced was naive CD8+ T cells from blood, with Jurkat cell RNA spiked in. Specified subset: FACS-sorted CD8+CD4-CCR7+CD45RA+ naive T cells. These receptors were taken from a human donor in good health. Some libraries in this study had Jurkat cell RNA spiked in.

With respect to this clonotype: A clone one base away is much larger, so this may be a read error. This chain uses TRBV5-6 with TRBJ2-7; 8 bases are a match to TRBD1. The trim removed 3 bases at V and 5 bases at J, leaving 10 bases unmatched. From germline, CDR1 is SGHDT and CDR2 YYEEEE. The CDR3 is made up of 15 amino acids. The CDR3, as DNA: TGTGCCAGCAGCTGGTCAGGGGGCGTATTCCACGAGCAGTACTTC. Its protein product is CASSWSGGVFHEQYF.

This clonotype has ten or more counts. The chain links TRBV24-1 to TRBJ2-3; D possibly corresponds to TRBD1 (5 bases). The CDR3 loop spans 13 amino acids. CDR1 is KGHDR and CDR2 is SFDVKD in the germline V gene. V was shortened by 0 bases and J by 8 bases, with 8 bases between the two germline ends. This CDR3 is CATSDLVQGTQYF. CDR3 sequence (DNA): TGTGCCACCAGTGATTTGGTCCAGGGTACGCAGTATTTT.

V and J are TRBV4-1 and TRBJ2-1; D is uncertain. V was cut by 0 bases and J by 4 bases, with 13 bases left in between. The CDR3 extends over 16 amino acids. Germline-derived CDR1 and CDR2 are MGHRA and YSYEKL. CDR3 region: CASSQDIQETYNEQFF. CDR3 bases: TGCGCCAGCAGCCAAGATATCCAGGAAACTTACAATGAGCAGTTCTTC.

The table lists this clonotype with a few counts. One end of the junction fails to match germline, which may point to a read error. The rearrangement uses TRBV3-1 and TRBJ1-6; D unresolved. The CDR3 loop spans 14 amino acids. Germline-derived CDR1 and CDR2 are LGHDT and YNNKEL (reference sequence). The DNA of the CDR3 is TGTGCCAGCAGCCCGGAGCTGGATAATACACCCCTCCACTTT. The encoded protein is CASSPELDNTPLHF.

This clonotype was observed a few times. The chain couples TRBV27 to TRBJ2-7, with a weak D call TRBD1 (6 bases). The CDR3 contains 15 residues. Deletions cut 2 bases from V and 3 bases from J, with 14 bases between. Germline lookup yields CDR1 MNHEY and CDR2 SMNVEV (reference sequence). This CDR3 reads CASSLSVGRGYEQYF. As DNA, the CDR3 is TGTGCCAGCAGTTTAAGTGTAGGCAGGGGCTACGAGCAGTACTTC.